This T cell receptor beta chain emerged from a study of blood T cell repertoires in COVID-19. Original processing notes: Amplification from reference gene primers served as the basis for estimated nucleated cell counts. Libraries were prepared by immunoSEQ multiplex PCR; TCRdb keeps only in-frame clonotypes and omits some of them. V, J and clone size were drawn from that table, and D and trimming were deduced from the DNA. This table has around 210,000 clones, roughly 90% appearing once. Germline trimming cut 4 bases from V and 3 bases from J; bases unmatched to any gene: 4. Germline V lookup: CDR1 MNHNY, CDR2 SVGAGI (reference sequence). The CDR3 loop spans 14 amino acids. Participants reported their clinical history, and cohort assignment relied on those reports.

Sequencing used PBMCs or T cells enriched from blood (not recorded which). J is TRBJ2-7 and V is TRBV6-6, with 9 bases matching TRBD2. The clonotype originates from a woman aged 18-30 years who had recovered from COVID-19. CDR3 DNA sequence: TGTGCCAGCAGTTCCGAGCGGGGGGACTACGAGCAGTACTTC. This translates into CASSSERGDYEQYF.